The 8 T cell receptor beta chains below all came from one sample that was sequenced in a study of cytomegalovirus exposure and HLA in healthy donors. 60 Vbeta and 13 Jbeta primers were used in PCR. The repertoire was sequenced with immunoSEQ multiplex PCR; TCRdb's copy has only in-frame clones and lacks some. The data hold under 200,000 clones, with 65% to 85% observed a single time. The source material was PBMCs. The source is a woman aged 45-65 years in good health and CMV-seropositive.

The chain uses TRBV9 and TRBJ1-4, with D perhaps matching TRBD1 (5 bases). This CDR3 spans 15 amino acids. Germline V gene lookup returns CDR1 SGDLS and CDR2 YYNGEE. V lost 0 bases and J 5 bases, leaving 11 bases between the germline ends. In nucleotides, the CDR3 is TGTGCCAGCAGCGTAGCGGGACTGCGGAATGAAAAACTGTTTTTT. It encodes CASSVAGLRNEKLFF.

The rearrangement joins TRBV4-2 to TRBJ2-7; TRBD2 matches at 14 bases. J lost 4 bases, V lost 5 bases, and 13 bases had no gene match. Germline CDR1 LGHNA, CDR2 YNFKEQ. This CDR3 spans 18 amino acids. The CDR3 loop is CASSGGVRTSGRIYEQYF. CDR3 nucleotide sequence: TGTGCCAGCAGCGGCGGAGTCCGGACTAGCGGGAGGATATACGAGCAGTACTTC.

The V call is TRBV28, the J call TRBJ2-7; 9 bases align to TRBD1. Per germline, CDR1 MDHEN and CDR2 SYDVKM. V gave up 2 bases and J gave up 2 bases; unmatched junction bases: 10. This CDR3 is built from 17 residues. The CDR3 region is CASSLVDRGWGAYEQYF. The CDR3 DNA follows: TGTGCCAGCAGTTTAGTCGACAGGGGGTGGGGGGCCTACGAGCAGTACTTC.

A few counts support this clone. Germline and junction disagree at one end, which may indicate a read error. This chain connects TRBV2 to TRBJ2-6; D might be TRBD1 (7 bases). Per the germline V gene, CDR1 is SNHLY and CDR2 is FYNNEI. The length of the CDR3 is 19 residues. This chain's CDR3 is CASSTQTGWRGAGANGLTF. As DNA, the CDR3 is TGTGCCAGCAGTACCCAGACAGGGTGGAGGGGCGCTGGGGCCAACGGCCTGACTTTC.

The chain employs TRBV18 and TRBJ2-5; 10 bases fit TRBD1. CDR1 is KGHSH, CDR2 LQKENI, per germline. Trimming took 1 base from V and 5 from J; bases not matched to a gene: 10. The CDR3 loop spans 17 amino acids. The CDR3 coding sequence is TGTGCCAGCTCACCACTCAGTACCGGGACAGGGGTCGAGACCCAGTACTTC. Its protein is CASSPLSTGTGVETQYF.

The V call is TRBV19, the J call TRBJ2-7; the match to TRBD1 covers 8 bases. CDR1 and CDR2 (germline): LNHDA, SQIVND (reference sequence). The J segment lost 8 bases and the V segment lost 1 base, leaving 7 bases of the junction unmatched. The CDR3 is made up of 14 amino acids. DNA for the CDR3: TGTGCCAGTAGTATAGGCCCCACAGGGGGTCAGCAGTACTTC. Protein product: CASSIGPTGGQQYF.

This rearrangement joins TRBV9 to TRBJ1-5; 9 nucleotides line up with TRBD1. This CDR3 is 15 amino acids long. The germline CDR1 and CDR2 sequences are SGDLS and YYNGEE. After removal of 3 bases from V and 6 bases from J, the junction contained 7 bases not matched to a gene. The CDR3 protein is CASSATGGMSQPQHF. CDR3 nucleotides: TGTGCCAGCAGCGCGACAGGGGGTATGAGTCAGCCCCAGCATTTT.

The rearrangement joins TRBV7-2 to TRBJ1-1; D is unresolved. Trimming stripped 0 bases from V and 1 base from J, with 6 bases between. Germline assignment: CDR1 SGHTA and CDR2 FQGNSA. CDR3 length equals 14 residues. CDR3 loop: CASSLAVGNTEAFF. CDR3 DNA sequence: TGTGCCAGCAGCTTAGCGGTCGGGAACACTGAAGCTTTCTTT.